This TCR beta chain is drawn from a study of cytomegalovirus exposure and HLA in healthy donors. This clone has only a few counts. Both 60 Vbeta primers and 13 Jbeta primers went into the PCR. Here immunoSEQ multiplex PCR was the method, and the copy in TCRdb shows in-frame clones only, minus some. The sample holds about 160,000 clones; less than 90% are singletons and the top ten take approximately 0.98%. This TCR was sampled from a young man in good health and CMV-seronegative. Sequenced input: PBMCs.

Here the CDR3 DNA reads TGTGCCAGCAGCTCCACCTCGCGGGCGGGCGGCTACACCTTC. Amino acids: CASSSTSRAGGYTF. This chain uses TRBV5-4 with TRBJ1-2, with D uncertain. Per germline, CDR1 SGHNT and CDR2 YYREEE (reference sequence). The CDR3 totals 14 residues. V lost 3 bases to trimming and J lost 8 bases, with 17 bases between them.